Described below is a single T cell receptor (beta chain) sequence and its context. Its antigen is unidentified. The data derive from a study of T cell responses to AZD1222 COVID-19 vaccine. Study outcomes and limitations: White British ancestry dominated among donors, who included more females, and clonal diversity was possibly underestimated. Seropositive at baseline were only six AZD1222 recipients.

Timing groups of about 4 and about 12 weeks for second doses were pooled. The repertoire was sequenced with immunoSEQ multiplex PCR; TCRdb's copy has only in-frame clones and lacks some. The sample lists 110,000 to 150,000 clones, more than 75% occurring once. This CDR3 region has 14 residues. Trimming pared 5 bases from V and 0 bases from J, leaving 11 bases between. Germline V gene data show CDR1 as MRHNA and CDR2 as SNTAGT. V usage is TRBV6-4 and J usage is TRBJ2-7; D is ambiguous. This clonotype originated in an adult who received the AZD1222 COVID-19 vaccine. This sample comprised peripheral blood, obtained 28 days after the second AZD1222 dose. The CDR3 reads CASSWYVSSYEQYF. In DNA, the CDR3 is TGTGCCAGCAGTTGGTACGTAAGCTCCTACGAGCAGTACTTC.